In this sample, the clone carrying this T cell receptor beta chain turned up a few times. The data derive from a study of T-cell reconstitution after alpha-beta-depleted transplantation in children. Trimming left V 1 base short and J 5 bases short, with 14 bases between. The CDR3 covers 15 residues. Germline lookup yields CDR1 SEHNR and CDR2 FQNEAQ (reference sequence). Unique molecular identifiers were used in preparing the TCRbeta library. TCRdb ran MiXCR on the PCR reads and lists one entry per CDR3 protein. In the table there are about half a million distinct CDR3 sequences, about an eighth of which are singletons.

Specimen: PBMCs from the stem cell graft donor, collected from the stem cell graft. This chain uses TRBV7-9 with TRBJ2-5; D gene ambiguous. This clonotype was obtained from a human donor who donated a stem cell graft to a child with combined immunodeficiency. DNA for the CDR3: TGTGCCAGCAGCTTAGAAAACGCACCGTGGGAGACCCAGTACTTC. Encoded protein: CASSLENAPWETQYF.